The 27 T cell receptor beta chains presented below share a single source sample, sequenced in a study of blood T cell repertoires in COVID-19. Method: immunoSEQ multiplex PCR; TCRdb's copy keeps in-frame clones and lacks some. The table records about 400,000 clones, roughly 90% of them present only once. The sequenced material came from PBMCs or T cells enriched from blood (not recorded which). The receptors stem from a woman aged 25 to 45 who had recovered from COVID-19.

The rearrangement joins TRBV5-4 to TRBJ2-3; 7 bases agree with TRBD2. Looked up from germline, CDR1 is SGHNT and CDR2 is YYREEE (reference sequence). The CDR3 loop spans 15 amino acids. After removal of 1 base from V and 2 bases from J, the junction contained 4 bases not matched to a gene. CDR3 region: CASSLTGGLTDTQYF. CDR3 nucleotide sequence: TGTGCCAGCAGCTTGACGGGAGGCCTCACAGATACGCAGTATTTT.

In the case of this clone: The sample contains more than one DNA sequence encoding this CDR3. The CDR3 DNA reads as TGTGCCAGCAGCTTAACAGACTACGAGCAGTACTTC. The encoded protein is CASSLTDYEQYF. This rearrangement joins TRBV5-6 to TRBJ2-7; D remains unclear. Trimming left V 2 bases short and J 3 bases short, with 6 bases between. The CDR3 runs 12 residues. Germline-derived CDR1 and CDR2 are SGHDT and YYEEEE.

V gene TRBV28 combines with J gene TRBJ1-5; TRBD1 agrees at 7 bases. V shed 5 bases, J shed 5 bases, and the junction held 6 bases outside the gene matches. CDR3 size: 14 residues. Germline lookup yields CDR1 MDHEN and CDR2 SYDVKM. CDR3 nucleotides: TGTGCCAGCAGTCCGGGACAGAAGTATCAGCCCCAGCATTTT. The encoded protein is CASSPGQKYQPQHF.

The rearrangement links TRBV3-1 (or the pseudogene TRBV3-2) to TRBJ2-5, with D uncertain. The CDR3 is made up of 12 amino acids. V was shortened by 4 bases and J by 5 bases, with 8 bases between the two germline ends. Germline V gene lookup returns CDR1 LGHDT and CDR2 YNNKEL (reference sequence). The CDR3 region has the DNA TGTGCCAGCAGCCGTTCACAGGAGACCCAGTACTTC. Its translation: CASSRSQETQYF.

Written as DNA, the CDR3 is TGTGCCAGCAGGCCGAGCGGAGCCACAGATACGCAGTATTTT. This codes for CASRPSGATDTQYF. The chain is built from TRBV3-1 (or the pseudogene TRBV3-2) and TRBJ2-3, with D possibly matching TRBD2 (5 bases). Trimming removed 6 bases at V and 2 bases at J, with 12 bases between. Germline V lookup: CDR1 LGHDT, CDR2 YNNKEL (reference sequence). The CDR3 consists of 14 residues.

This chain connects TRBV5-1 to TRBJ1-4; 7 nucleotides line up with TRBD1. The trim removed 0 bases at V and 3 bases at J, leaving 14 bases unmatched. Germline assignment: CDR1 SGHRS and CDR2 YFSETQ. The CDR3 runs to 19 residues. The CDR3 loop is CASSLADRRQGSSNEKLFF. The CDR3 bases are TGCGCCAGCAGCTTGGCCGACCGTAGACAGGGTAGTTCTAATGAAAAACTGTTTTTT.

The DNA of the CDR3 is TGCGCCAGTACGACAGGGGTTATGAACACTGAAGCTTTCTTT. Translated, it gives CASTTGVMNTEAFF. The V gene is TRBV5-1, the J gene TRBJ1-1; TRBD1 aligns across 8 bases. This CDR3 has 14 amino acids. In germline, CDR1 is SGHRS, CDR2 YFSETQ. V lost 8 bases, J lost 0 bases, and 6 bases stayed unmatched.

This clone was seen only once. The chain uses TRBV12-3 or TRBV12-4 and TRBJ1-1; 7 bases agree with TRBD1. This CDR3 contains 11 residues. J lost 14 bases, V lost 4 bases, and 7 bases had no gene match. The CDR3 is CASSSGTVVFF. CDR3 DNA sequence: TGTGCCAGCAGTTCGGGGACAGTGGTCTTCTTT.

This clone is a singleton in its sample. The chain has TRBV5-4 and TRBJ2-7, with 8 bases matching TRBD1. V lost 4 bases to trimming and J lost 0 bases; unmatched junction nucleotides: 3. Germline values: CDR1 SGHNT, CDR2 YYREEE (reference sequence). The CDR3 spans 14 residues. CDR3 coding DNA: TGTGCCAGCAGCGACAGGGGAATCTCCTACGAGCAGTACTTC. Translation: CASSDRGISYEQYF.

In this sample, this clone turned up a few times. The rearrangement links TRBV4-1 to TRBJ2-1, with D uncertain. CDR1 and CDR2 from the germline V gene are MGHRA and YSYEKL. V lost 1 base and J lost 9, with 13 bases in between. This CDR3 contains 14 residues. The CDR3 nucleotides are TGCGCCAGCAGCCAAGTAGGAGCCTCGGGTGAGCAGTTCTTC. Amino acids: CASSQVGASGEQFF.

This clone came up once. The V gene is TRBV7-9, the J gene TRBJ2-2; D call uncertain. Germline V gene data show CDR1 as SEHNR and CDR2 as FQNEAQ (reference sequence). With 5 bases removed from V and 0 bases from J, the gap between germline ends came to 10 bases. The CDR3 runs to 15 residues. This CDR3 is CASSGRASNTGELFF. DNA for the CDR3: TGTGCCAGCAGCGGGCGTGCCTCGAACACCGGGGAGCTGTTTTTT.

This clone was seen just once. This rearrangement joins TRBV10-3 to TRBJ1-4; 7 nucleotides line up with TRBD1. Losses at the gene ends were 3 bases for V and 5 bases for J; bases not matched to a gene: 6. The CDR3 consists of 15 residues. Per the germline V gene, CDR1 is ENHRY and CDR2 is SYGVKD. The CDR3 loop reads CAISDPETGNEKLFF. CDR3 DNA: TGTGCCATCAGTGACCCCGAGACAGGGAATGAAAAACTGTTTTTT.

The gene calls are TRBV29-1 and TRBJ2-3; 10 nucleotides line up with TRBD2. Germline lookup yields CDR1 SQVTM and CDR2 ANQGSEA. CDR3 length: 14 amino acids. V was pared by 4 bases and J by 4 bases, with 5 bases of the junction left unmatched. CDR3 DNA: TGCAGCGTTGGCTTAGCGGGAGGTCCAGATACGCAGTATTTT. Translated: CSVGLAGGPDTQYF.

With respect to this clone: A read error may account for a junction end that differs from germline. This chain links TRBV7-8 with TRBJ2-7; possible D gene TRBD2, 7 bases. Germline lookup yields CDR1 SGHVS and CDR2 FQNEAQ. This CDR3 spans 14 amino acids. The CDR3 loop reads CASNLGGDSYEQYF. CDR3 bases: TGTGCCAGCAACTTAGGGGGGGACTCCTACGAGCAGTACTTC. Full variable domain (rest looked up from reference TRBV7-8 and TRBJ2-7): GAGVSQSPRYKVAKRGQDVALRCDPISGHVSLFWYQQALGQGPEFLTYFQNEAQLDKSGLPSDRFFAERPEGSVSTLKIQRTQQEDSAVYLCASNLGGDSYEQYFGPGTRLTVT.

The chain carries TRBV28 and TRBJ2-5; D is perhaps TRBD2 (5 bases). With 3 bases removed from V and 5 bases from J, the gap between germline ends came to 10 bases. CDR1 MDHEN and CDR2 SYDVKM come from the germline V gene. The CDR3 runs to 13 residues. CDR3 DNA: TGTGCCAGCAGTTTGAGGGTTTCGGAGACCCAGTACTTC. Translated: CASSLRVSETQYF.

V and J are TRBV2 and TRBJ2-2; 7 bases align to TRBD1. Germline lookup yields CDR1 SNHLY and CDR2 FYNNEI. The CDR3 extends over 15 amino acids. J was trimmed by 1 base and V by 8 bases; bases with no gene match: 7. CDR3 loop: CASRTRTGNTGELFF. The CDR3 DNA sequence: TGTGCCAGCCGGACTCGGACAGGGAACACCGGGGAGCTGTTTTTT.

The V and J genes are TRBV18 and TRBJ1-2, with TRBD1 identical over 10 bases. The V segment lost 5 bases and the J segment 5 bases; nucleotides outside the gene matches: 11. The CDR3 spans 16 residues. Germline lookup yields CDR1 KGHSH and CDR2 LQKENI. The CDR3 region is CASSVSGTGALYGYTF. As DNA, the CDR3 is TGTGCCAGCTCAGTCTCCGGGACAGGGGCGTTATATGGCTACACCTTC.

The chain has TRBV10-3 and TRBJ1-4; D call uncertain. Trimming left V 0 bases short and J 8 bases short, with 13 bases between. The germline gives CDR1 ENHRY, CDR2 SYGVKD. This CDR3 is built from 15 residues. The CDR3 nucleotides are TGTGCCATCAGTGAGTCGCGGAGAAACTTCGAAAAACTGTTTTTT. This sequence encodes CAISESRRNFEKLFF.

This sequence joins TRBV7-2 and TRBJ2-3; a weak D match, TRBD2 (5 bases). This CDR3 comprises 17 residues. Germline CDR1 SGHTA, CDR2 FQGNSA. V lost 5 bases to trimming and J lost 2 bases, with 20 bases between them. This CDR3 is CASSQALAGSVTDTQYF. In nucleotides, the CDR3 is TGTGCCAGCAGCCAGGCCCTCGCGGGTAGTGTCACAGATACGCAGTATTTT.

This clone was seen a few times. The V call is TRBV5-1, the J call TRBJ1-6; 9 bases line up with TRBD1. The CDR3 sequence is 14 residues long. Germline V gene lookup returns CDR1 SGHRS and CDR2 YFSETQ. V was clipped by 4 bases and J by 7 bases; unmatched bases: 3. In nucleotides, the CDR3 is TGCGCCAGCAGCGCAGACAGGGGGAATTCACCCCTCCACTTT. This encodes CASSADRGNSPLHF. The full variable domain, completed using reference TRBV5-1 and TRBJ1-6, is KAGVTQTPRYLIKTRGQQVTLSCSPISGHRSVSWYQQTPGQGLQFLFEYFSETQRNKGNFPGRFSGRQFSNSRSEMNVSTLELGDSALYLCASSADRGNSPLHFGNGTRLTVT.

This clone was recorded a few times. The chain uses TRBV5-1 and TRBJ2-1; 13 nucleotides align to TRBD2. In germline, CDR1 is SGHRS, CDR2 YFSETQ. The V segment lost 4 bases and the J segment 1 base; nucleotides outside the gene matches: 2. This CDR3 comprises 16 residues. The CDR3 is CASSGGLAGSYNEQFF. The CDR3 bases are TGCGCCAGCAGCGGGGGACTAGCGGGATCCTACAATGAGCAGTTCTTC.

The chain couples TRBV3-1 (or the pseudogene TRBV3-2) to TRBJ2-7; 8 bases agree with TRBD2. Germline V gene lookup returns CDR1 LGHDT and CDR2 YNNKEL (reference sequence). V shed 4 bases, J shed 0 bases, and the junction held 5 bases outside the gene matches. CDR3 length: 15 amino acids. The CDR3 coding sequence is TGTGCCAGCAGCCGCGGAGCGGGGGTCTCCTACGAGCAGTACTTC. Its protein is CASSRGAGVSYEQYF.

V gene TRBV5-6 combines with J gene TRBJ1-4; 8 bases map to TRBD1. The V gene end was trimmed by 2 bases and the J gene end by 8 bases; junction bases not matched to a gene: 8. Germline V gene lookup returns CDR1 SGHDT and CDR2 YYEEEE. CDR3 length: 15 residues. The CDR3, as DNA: TGTGCCAGCAGCTTCGACAGGGGAGGGGACGAAAAACTGTTTTTT. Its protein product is CASSFDRGGDEKLFF.

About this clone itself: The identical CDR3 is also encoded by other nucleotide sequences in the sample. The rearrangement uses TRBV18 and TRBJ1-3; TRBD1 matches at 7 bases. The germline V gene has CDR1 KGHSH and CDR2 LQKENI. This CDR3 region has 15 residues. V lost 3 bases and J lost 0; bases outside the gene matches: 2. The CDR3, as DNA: TGTGCCAGCTCACCTGACAGGGTCTCTGGAAACACCATATATTTT. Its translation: CASSPDRVSGNTIYF.

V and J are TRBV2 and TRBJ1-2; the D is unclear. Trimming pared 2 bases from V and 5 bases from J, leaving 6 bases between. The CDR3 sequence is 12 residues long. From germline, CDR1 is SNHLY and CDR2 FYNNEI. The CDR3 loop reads CASSEPGYGYTF. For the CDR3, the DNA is TGTGCCAGCAGTGAACCCGGGTATGGCTACACCTTC. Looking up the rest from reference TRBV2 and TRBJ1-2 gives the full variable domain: EPEVTQTPSHQVTQMGQEVILRCVPISNHLYFYWYRQILGQKVEFLVSFYNNEISEKSEIFDDQFSVERPDGSNFTLKIRSTKLEDSAMYFCASSEPGYGYTFGSGTRLTVV.

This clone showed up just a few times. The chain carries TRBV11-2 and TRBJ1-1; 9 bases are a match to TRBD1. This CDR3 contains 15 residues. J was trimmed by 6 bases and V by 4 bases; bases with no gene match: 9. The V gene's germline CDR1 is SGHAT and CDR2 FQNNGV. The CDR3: CASSSETGGSAEAFF. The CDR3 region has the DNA TGTGCCAGCAGCTCGGAGACAGGGGGAAGCGCTGAAGCTTTCTTT.

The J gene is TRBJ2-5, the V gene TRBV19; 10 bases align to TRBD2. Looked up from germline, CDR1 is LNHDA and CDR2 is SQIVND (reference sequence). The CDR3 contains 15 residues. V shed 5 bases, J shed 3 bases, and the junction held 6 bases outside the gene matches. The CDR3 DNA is TGTGCCAGTAGTCCCGCTAGCGGGAGAGAAGAGACCCAGTACTTC. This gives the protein CASSPASGREETQYF.